This is a list of T cell receptor beta chains from one sample in a study of shared clonotypes between healthy human individuals. Generated by immunoSEQ multiplex PCR, the TCRdb table keeps only in-frame clones and is missing some. Of around 940,000 clones listed, approximately 80% are singletons. Sequenced: memory CD4+ T cells sorted from blood. All receptors derive from a man aged 18-30 years in good health. CDR3s include the opening cysteine and the closing phenylalanine or tryptophan. Fields, in order: V gene, clone size, J gene, CDR3 protein. Some rows have no size entry. The others give once, few or many, or a class for an expanded clone.

V gene: TRBV19; clone size: few; J gene: TRBJ2-3; CDR3 protein: CATNEGSTDTQYF
V gene: TRBV6-6; clone size: NA; J gene: TRBJ2-7; CDR3 protein: CASSYSPTYEQYF
V gene: TRBV9; clone size: NA; J gene: TRBJ2-5; CDR3 protein: CASSVEGAQETQYF
V gene: TRBV5-6; clone size: NA; J gene: TRBJ1-3; CDR3 protein: CTSSLVSEDTIYF
V gene: TRBV29-1; clone size: NA; J gene: TRBJ2-3; CDR3 protein: CSVEKTGGRTDTQYF
V gene: TRBV13; clone size: NA; J gene: TRBJ1-5; CDR3 protein: CASSSGPGQGLQPQHF
V gene: TRBV6-1; clone size: NA; J gene: TRBJ1-2; CDR3 protein: CASRTGQAYGYTF
V gene: TRBV28; clone size: NA; J gene: TRBJ1-6; CDR3 protein: CASNERLGNSPLHF
V gene: TRBV5-1; clone size: once; J gene: TRBJ2-1; CDR3 protein: CASSLAGTGGANEQFF
V gene: TRBV7-9; clone size: NA; J gene: TRBJ1-1; CDR3 protein: CASSLVRQRNTEAFF
V gene: TRBV19; clone size: NA; J gene: TRBJ1-1; CDR3 protein: CASTRTGFSEAFF
V gene: TRBV6-1; clone size: NA; J gene: TRBJ2-5; CDR3 protein: CASSEVPRLAGGKTQYF
V gene: TRBV13; clone size: many; J gene: TRBJ2-7; CDR3 protein: CASSLMVGGSDEQYF
V gene: TRBV5-1; clone size: NA; J gene: TRBJ1-5; CDR3 protein: CASSLEGQGQPQHF
V gene: TRBV30; clone size: NA; J gene: TRBJ2-1; CDR3 protein: CACVTGEQFF
V gene: TRBV9; clone size: NA; J gene: TRBJ2-7; CDR3 protein: CASSVATLALPHEQYF
V gene: TRBV5-4; clone size: NA; J gene: TRBJ2-7; CDR3 protein: CASSLGQEAYEQYF
V gene: TRBV5-1; clone size: few; J gene: TRBJ2-3; CDR3 protein: CASSYRVSSGGGTDTQYF
V gene: TRBV19; clone size: NA; J gene: TRBJ1-1; CDR3 protein: CASTLAQGKSITEAFF
V gene: TRBV28; clone size: NA; J gene: TRBJ1-5; CDR3 protein: CASSFGFSNQPQHF
V gene: TRBV5-6; clone size: NA; J gene: TRBJ2-1; CDR3 protein: CASSSRRQEWTSGNEQFF
V gene: TRBV30; clone size: NA; J gene: TRBJ1-5; CDR3 protein: CAWRATGLSNQPQHF
V gene: TRBV10-3; clone size: NA; J gene: TRBJ2-1; CDR3 protein: CAIRSSNEQFF
V gene: TRBV5-4; clone size: NA; J gene: TRBJ2-7; CDR3 protein: CASSKGGVGYEQYF
V gene: TRBV7-2; clone size: NA; J gene: TRBJ2-7; CDR3 protein: CASSLVQDGYEQYF
V gene: TRBV5-1; clone size: NA; J gene: TRBJ2-7; CDR3 protein: CASSSTSGVRYEQYF
V gene: TRBV4-3; clone size: NA; J gene: TRBJ1-2; CDR3 protein: CASSQESGGRGDGYTF
V gene: TRBV5-1; clone size: NA; J gene: TRBJ2-3; CDR3 protein: CASRLSTDTQYF
V gene: TRBV19; clone size: NA; J gene: TRBJ2-3; CDR3 protein: CASSMVGTPQTTQYF
V gene: TRBV30; clone size: NA; J gene: TRBJ2-5; CDR3 protein: CAWSVRETQYF
V gene: TRBV2; clone size: NA; J gene: TRBJ2-5; CDR3 protein: CASSESVSGGETQYF
V gene: TRBV6-6; clone size: NA; J gene: TRBJ1-6; CDR3 protein: CASSYGAPVNSPLHF
V gene: TRBV28; clone size: NA; J gene: TRBJ2-2; CDR3 protein: CASSLSAAGTGELFF
V gene: TRBV28; clone size: NA; J gene: TRBJ2-7; CDR3 protein: CASSPPGGVSYEQYF
V gene: TRBV6-1; clone size: NA; J gene: TRBJ1-5; CDR3 protein: CASTWGGQGNQPQHF
V gene: TRBV6-5; clone size: few; J gene: TRBJ2-7; CDR3 protein: CASRGGVGAYEQYF
V gene: TRBV27; clone size: NA; J gene: TRBJ1-2; CDR3 protein: CASSSGLGNGYTF
V gene: TRBV7-8; clone size: NA; J gene: TRBJ1-5; CDR3 protein: CASSPFSRQPQHF
V gene: TRBV18; clone size: NA; J gene: TRBJ1-1; CDR3 protein: CASSPFGTEAFF
V gene: TRBV6-1; clone size: NA; J gene: TRBJ2-5; CDR3 protein: CASSEAGAQSQTQYF
V gene: TRBV7-2; clone size: NA; J gene: TRBJ2-7; CDR3 protein: CASSQSGGSRGGQYF
V gene: TRBV25-1; clone size: NA; J gene: TRBJ1-1; CDR3 protein: CASTLGGLNTEAFF
V gene: TRBV10-3; clone size: NA; J gene: TRBJ2-2; CDR3 protein: CAISSTLNTGELFF
V gene: TRBV5-6; clone size: NA; J gene: TRBJ2-3; CDR3 protein: CASSLPHGGRDTQYF
V gene: TRBV27; clone size: NA; J gene: TRBJ2-7; CDR3 protein: CASSPSGLTYEQYF
V gene: TRBV4-1; clone size: many; J gene: TRBJ1-2; CDR3 protein: CASSQDTQGAYGYTF
V gene: TRBV11-2; clone size: NA; J gene: TRBJ1-2; CDR3 protein: CASSLYGDGYTF
V gene: TRBV27; clone size: once; J gene: TRBJ2-3; CDR3 protein: CASSQAPFRFLGTQYF
V gene: TRBV5-6; clone size: many; J gene: TRBJ2-1; CDR3 protein: CASSLRGTSGQNEQFF
V gene: TRBV9; clone size: NA; J gene: TRBJ1-2; CDR3 protein: CASSTGGNYGYTF
V gene: TRBV28; clone size: NA; J gene: TRBJ2-7; CDR3 protein: CASSLRRNEQYF
V gene: TRBV5-1; clone size: NA; J gene: TRBJ1-5; CDR3 protein: CASRYNLMGTVNQPQHF
V gene: TRBV15; clone size: NA; J gene: TRBJ2-5; CDR3 protein: CATSRSTGVSQTQYF